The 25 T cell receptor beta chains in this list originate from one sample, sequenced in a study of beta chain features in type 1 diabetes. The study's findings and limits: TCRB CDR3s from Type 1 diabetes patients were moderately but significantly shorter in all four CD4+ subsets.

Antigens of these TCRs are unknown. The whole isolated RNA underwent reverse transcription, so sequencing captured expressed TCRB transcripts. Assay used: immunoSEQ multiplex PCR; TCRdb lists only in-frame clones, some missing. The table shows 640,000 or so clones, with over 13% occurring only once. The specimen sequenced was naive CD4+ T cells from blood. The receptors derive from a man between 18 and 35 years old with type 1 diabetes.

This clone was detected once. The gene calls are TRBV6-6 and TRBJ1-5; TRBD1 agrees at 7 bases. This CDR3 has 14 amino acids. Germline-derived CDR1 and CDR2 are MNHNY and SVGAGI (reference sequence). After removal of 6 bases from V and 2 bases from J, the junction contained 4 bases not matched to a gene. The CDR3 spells CASRTGTGNQPQHF. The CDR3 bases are TGTGCCAGCAGAACGGGGACAGGCAATCAGCCCCAGCATTTT.

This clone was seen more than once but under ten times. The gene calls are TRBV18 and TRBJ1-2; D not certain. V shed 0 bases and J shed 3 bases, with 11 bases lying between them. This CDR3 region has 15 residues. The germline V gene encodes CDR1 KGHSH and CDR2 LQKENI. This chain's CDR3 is CASSPPNEPYYGYTF. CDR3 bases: TGTGCCAGCTCACCACCGAACGAACCTTACTATGGCTACACCTTC.

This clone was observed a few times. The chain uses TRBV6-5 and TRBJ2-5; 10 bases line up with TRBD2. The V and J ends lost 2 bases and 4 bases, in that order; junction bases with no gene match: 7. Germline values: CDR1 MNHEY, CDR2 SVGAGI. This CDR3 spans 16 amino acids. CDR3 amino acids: CASSYLERGGPETQYF. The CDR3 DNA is TGTGCCAGCAGTTACCTCGAGCGGGGGGGGCCAGAGACCCAGTACTTC.

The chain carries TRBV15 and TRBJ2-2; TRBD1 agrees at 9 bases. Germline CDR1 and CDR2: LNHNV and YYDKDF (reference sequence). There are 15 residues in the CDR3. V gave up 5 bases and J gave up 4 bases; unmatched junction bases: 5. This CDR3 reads CATSLQGARTGELFF. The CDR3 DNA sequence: TGTGCCACCAGCTTACAGGGGGCGCGCACCGGGGAGCTGTTTTTT.

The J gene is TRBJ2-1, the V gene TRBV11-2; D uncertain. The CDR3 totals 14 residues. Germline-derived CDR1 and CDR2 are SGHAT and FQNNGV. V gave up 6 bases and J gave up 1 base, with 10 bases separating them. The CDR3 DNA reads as TGTGCCAGCAGTTCTGTTAGGTCCTACAATGAGCAGTTCTTC. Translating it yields CASSSVRSYNEQFF.

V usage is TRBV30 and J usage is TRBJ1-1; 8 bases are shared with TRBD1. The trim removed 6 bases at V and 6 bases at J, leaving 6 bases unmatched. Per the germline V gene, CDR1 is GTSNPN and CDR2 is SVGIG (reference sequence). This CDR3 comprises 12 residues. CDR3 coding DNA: TGTGCCTGCTCCCAGGGGGCGGCTGAAGCTTTCTTT. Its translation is CACSQGAAEAFF.

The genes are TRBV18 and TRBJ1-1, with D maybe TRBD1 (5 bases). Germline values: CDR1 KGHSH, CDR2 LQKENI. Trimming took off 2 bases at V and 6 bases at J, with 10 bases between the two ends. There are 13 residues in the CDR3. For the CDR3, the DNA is TGTGCCAGCTCACCATTCCCAGGGCCTGAAGCTTTCTTT. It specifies CASSPFPGPEAFF.

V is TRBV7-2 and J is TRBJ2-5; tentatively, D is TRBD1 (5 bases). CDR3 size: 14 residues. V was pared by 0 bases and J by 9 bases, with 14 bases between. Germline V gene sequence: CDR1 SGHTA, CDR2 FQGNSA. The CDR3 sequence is CASSLATAFSAQYF. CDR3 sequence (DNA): TGTGCCAGCAGCTTAGCGACAGCCTTCTCGGCCCAGTACTTC. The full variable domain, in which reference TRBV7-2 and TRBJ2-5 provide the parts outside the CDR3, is GAGVSQSPSNKVTEKGKDVELRCDPISGHTALYWYRQSLGQGLEFLIYFQGNSAPDKSGLPSDRFSAERTGGSVSTLTIQRTQQEDSAVYLCASSLATAFSAQYFGPGTRLLVL.

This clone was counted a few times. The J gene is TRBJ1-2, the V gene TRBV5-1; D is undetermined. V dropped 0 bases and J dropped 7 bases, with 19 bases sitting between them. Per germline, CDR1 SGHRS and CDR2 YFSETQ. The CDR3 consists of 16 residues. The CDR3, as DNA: TGCGCCAGCAGCTTGGAAAGTAGCCTACCCCCAGGTGGCTACACCTTC. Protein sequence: CASSLESSLPPGGYTF. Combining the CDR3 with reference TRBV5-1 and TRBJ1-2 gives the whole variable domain KAGVTQTPRYLIKTRGQQVTLSCSPISGHRSVSWYQQTPGQGLQFLFEYFSETQRNKGNFPGRFSGRQFSNSRSEMNVSTLELGDSALYLCASSLESSLPPGGYTFGSGTRLTVV.

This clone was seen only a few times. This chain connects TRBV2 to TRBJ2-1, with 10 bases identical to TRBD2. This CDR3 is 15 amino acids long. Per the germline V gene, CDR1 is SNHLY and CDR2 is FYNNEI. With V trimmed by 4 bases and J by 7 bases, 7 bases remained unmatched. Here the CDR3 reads CASSVQAGGRNEQFF. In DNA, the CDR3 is TGTGCCAGCAGTGTACAAGCGGGAGGGAGGAATGAGCAGTTCTTC.

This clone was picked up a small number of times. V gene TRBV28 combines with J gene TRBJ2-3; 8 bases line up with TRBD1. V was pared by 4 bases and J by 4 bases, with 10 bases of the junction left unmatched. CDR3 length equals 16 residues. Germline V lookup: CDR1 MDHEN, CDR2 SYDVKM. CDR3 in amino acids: CASSSPGQASPDTQYF. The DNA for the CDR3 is TGTGCCAGCAGTTCCCCGGGACAGGCGAGCCCAGATACGCAGTATTTT. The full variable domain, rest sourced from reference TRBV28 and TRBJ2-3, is DVKVTQSSRYLVKRTGEKVFLECVQDMDHENMFWYRQDPGLGLRLIYFSYDVKMKEKGDIPEGYSVSREKKERFSLILESASTNQTSMYLCASSSPGQASPDTQYFGPGTRLTVL.

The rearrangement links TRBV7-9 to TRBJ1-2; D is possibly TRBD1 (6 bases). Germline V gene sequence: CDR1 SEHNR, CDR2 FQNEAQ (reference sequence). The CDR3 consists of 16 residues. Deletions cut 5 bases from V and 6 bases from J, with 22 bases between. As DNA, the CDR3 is TGTGCCAGCAGCCCGACCCGGACAGCTATATCGGATGGCTACACCTTC. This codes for CASSPTRTAISDGYTF.

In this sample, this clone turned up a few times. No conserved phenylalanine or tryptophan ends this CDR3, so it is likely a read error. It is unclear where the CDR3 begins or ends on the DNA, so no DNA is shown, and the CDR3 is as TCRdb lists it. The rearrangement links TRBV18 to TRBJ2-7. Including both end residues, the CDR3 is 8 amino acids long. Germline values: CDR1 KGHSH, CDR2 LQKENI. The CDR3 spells CDTSPSFL.

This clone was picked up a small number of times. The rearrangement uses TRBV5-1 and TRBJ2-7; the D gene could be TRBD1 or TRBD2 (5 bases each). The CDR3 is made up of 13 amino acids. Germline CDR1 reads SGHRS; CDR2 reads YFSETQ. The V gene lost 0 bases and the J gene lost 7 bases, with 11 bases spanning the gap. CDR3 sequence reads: CASSLDGAGEQYF. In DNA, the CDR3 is TGCGCCAGCAGCTTGGATGGGGCGGGTGAGCAGTACTTC.

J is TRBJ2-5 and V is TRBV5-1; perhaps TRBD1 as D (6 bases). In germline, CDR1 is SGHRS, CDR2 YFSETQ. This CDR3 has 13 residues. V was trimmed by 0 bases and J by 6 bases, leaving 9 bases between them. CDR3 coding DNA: TGCGCCAGCAGCTTGGCAGGGGACAAGACCCAGTACTTC. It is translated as CASSLAGDKTQYF.

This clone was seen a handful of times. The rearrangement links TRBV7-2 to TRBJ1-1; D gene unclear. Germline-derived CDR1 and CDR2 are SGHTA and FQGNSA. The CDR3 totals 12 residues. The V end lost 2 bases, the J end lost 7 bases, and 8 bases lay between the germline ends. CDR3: CASSLRAGEAFF. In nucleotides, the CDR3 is TGTGCCAGCAGCTTAAGAGCCGGTGAAGCTTTCTTT.

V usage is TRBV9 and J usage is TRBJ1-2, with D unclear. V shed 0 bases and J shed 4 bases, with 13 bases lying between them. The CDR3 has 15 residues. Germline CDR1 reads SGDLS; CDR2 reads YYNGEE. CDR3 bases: TGTGCCAGCAGCGTAGGTATCGGCCCCCCCTATGGCTACACCTTC. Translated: CASSVGIGPPYGYTF.

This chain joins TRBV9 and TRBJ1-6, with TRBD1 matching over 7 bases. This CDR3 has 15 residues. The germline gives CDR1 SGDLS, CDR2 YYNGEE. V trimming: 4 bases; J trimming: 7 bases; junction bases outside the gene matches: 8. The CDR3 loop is CASSIETGRNSPLHF. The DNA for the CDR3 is TGTGCCAGCAGCATAGAGACAGGGCGCAATTCACCCCTCCACTTT.

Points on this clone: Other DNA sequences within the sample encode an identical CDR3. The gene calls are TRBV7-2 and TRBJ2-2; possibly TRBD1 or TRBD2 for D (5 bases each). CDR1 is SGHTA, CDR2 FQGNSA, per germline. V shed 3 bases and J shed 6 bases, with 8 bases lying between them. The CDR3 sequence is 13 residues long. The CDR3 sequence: CASSLRGPGELFF. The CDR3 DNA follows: TGTGCCAGCAGCTTGAGGGGTCCCGGGGAGCTGTTTTTT.

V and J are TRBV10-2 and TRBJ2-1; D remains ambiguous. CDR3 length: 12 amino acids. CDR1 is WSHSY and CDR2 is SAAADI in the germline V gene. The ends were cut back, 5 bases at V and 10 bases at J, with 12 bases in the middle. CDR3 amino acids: CASSNPYGEQFF. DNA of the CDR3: TGCGCCAGCAGTAACCCATACGGGGAGCAGTTCTTC.

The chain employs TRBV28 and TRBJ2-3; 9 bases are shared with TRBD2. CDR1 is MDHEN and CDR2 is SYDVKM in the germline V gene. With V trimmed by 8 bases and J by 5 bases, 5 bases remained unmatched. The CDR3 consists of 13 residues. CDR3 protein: CASGTSLKDTQYF. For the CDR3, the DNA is TGTGCCAGCGGGACTAGCCTCAAAGATACGCAGTATTTT.

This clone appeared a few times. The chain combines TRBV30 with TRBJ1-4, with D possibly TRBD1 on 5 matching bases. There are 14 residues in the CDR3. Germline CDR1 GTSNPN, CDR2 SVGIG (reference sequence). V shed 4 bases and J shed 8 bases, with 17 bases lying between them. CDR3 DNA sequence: TGTGCCTGGAAATCCGGGCCGGGACGCGAAAAACTGTTTTTT. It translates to CAWKSGPGREKLFF.

This CDR3 is CSSHPQTAKNTEAFF. DNA of the CDR3: TGCAGCTCCCACCCACAGACAGCCAAGAACACTGAAGCTTTCTTT. The chain employs TRBV29-1 and TRBJ1-1; D possibly corresponds to TRBD1 (5 bases). Germline V CDR1 and CDR2: SQVTM, ANQGSEA. This CDR3 is built from 15 residues. V lost 8 bases, J lost 1 base, and 20 bases lay in between.

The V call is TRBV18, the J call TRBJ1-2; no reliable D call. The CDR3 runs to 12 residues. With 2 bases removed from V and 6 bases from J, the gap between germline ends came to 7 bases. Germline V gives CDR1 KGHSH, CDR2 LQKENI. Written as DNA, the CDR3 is TGTGCCAGCTCACCAGACCGGAATGGCTACACCTTC. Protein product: CASSPDRNGYTF. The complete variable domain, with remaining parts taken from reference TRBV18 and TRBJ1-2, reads NAGVMQNPRHLVRRRGQEARLRCSPMKGHSHVYWYRQLPEEGLKFMVYLQKENIIDESGMPKERFSAEFPKEGPSILRIQQVVRGDSAAYFCASSPDRNGYTFGSGTRLTVV.

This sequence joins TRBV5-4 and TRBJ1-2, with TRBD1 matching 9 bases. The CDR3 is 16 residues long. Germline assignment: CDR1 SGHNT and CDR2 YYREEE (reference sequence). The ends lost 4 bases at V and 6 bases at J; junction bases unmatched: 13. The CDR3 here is CASSADRQGGRHGYTF. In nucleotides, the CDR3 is TGTGCCAGCAGCGCGGACCGACAGGGGGGCAGGCATGGCTACACCTTC.